Here is one T cell receptor (beta chain) with its context. Antigen: not known. The germline V gene has CDR1 SGHDN and CDR2 FVKESK. Trimming stripped 3 bases from V and 0 bases from J, with 15 bases between. CDR3 length: 18 amino acids. The record originates from a study of identical twins. Study observations and caveats: Abundant beta clonotypes from cord blood had fewer insertions, unlike memory repertoires, which showed none. In drawing conclusions, the study used cross-sectional statistical analysis and did not follow the same donors. An excess of low generation probability was shown by twin-shared out-of-frame alpha sequences.

Addition of a universal primer site occurred through template switching, and cDNA carried unique molecular identifiers. TCRdb recomputed calls from the 5' RACE reads with MiXCR, one row per CDR3 protein. Of a few hundred thousand distinct CDR3 sequences listed, approximately 9.1% were seen once; the top ten hold more than 8%. The clonotype was recovered from a woman in her 50s in good health. The chain links TRBV14 to TRBJ2-6; D might be TRBD1 (5 bases). Sequenced material: naive T cells sorted from blood. The CDR3 loop reads CASSHLGQVISGANVLTF. DNA for the CDR3: TGTGCCAGCAGCCATCTGGGGCAGGTGATCTCTGGGGCCAACGTCCTGACTTTC. Based on the CDR3 plus reference TRBV14 and TRBJ2-6, the full variable domain is EAGVTQFPSHSVIEKGQTVTLRCDPISGHDNLYWYRRVMGKEIKFLLHFVKESKQDESGMPNNRFLAERTGGTYSTLKVQPAELEDSGVYFCASSHLGQVISGANVLTFGAGSRLTVL.